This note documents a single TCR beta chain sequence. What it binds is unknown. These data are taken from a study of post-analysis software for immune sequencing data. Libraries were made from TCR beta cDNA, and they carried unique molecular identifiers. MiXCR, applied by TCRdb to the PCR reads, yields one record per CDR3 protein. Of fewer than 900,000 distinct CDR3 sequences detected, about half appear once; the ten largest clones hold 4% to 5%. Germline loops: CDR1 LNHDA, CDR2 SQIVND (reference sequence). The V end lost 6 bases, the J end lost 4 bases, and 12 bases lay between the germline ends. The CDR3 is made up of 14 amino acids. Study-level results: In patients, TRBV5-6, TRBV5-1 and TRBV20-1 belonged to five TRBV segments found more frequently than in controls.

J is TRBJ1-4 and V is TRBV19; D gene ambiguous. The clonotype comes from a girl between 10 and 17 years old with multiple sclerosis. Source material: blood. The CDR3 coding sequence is TGTGCCAGTAGGTTGAAAGGCGGTAATGAAAAACTGTTTTTT. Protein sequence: CASRLKGGNEKLFF.